Listed below are T cell receptor beta chains from one sample, sequenced in a study of cytomegalovirus exposure and HLA in healthy donors. Method: immunoSEQ multiplex PCR; TCRdb's copy keeps in-frame clones and lacks some. The sample holds fewer than 130,000 clones; 65% to 75% are singletons and the top ten take approximately 11%. The specimen sequenced was PBMCs. These receptors were obtained from a man aged 35-49 years in good health and CMV-seropositive. CDR3s include the opening cysteine and the closing phenylalanine or tryptophan. D genes are given only for firm matches. Only part of the rows carry a size: once, few, many, or a class if the clone is expanded.

D	size	J	V	CDR3	DNA
NA	once	TRBJ1-4	TRBV30	CAWSLMGEGEKLFF	TGTGCCTGGAGTCTAATGGGGGAGGGTGAAAAACTGTTTTTT
TRBD2	NA	TRBJ2-7	TRBV27	CASSPSASGYEQYF	TGTGCCAGCAGTCCCTCGGCTAGCGGCTACGAGCAGTACTTC
NA	NA	TRBJ1-5	TRBV30	CAGPQGVEGNQPQHF	TGTGCCGGCCCTCAAGGAGTGGAGGGCAATCAGCCCCAGCATTTT
NA	NA	TRBJ1-1	TRBV15	CATSRGGGRVGEAFF	TGTGCCACCAGCAGAGGAGGTGGGAGGGTAGGTGAAGCTTTCTTT
NA	NA	TRBJ2-5	TRBV7-7	CASSLGLGRETQYF	TGTGCCAGCAGCTTAGGACTAGGGCGGGAGACCCAGTACTTC
TRBD2	NA	TRBJ2-3	TRBV6-5	CASRGLAGVDTQYF	TGTGCCAGCAGAGGGCTAGCGGGAGTAGATACGCAGTATTTT
TRBD1	NA	TRBJ1-2	TRBV15	CATSTGQGNYGYTF	TGTGCCACCAGCACTGGACAGGGGAACTATGGCTACACCTTC
TRBD2	NA	TRBJ2-5	TRBV5-1	CASSLAGTSGQETQYF	TGCGCCAGCAGCTTGGCCGGGACTAGCGGACAAGAGACCCAGTACTTC
TRBD1	NA	TRBJ1-6	TRBV15	CATKKGTGQMNSPLHF	TGTGCCACCAAAAAAGGGACAGGGCAAATGAATTCACCCCTCCACTTT
TRBD2	NA	TRBJ2-3	TRBV5-6	CASSLLPGGSTDTQYF	TGTGCCAGCAGCTTGTTACCCGGGGGGAGCACAGATACGCAGTATTTT
NA	NA	TRBJ2-5	TRBV5-1	CASSLGQGYQETQYF	TGCGCCAGCAGCTTGGGTCAGGGGTACCAAGAGACCCAGTACTTC
TRBD2	NA	TRBJ2-7	TRBV10-3	CAISGEAGAFDEQYF	TGTGCCATCAGTGGGGAAGCGGGAGCCTTTGACGAGCAGTACTTC
TRBD1	NA	TRBJ1-2	TRBV4-3	CASSQDWGQGDGYTF	TGCGCCAGCAGCCAAGACTGGGGACAGGGGGATGGCTACACCTTC
NA	NA	TRBJ2-7	TRBV4-3	CASSQEAESYEQYF	TGCGCCAGCAGCCAAGAAGCCGAATCCTACGAGCAGTACTTC
NA	NA	TRBJ2-5	TRBV6-5	CASSTYREQYF	TGTGCCAGCAGTACTTACAGGGAGCAGTACTTC
NA	NA	TRBJ2-7	TRBV7-9	CASSLFPAGQTYEQYF	TGTGCCAGCAGCTTATTCCCTGCCGGACAGACCTACGAGCAGTACTTC
TRBD2	NA	TRBJ2-1	TRBV7-2	CASSLAGTNYNEQFF	TGTGCCAGCAGCTTAGCAGGGACTAACTACAATGAGCAGTTCTTC
TRBD2	few	TRBJ2-5	TRBV28	CASSLSGGTTQETQYF	TGTGCCAGCAGTTTATCTGGCGGGACTACGCAAGAGACCCAGTACTTC
TRBD2	once	TRBJ2-1	TRBV29-1	CSVEEWRGAGGYNEQFF	TGCAGCGTTGAAGAATGGCGCGGAGCGGGAGGGTACAATGAGCAGTTCTTC
TRBD1	NA	TRBJ1-5	TRBV15	CATSRAPGQSNQPQHF	TGTGCCACCAGCAGAGCCCCGGGACAGTCGAATCAGCCCCAGCATTTT
NA	NA	TRBJ2-1	TRBV6-5	CASSLGLDYNEQFF	TGTGCCAGCAGTTTGGGACTGGACTACAATGAGCAGTTCTTC
TRBD2	NA	TRBJ2-1	TRBV4-1	CASSQIGTSGINEQFF	TGCGCCAGCAGCCAAATCGGGACTAGCGGGATCAATGAGCAGTTCTTC
TRBD1	few	TRBJ2-1	TRBV6-5	CASSYNRGDNEQFF	TGTGCCAGCAGTTATAACAGGGGAGACAATGAGCAGTTCTTC
NA	few	TRBJ2-1	TRBV7-6	CASGLASNEQFF	TGTGCCAGCGGCCTAGCTAGCAATGAGCAGTTCTTC
NA	once	TRBJ2-1	TRBV5-1	CASSLFGIYNEQFF	TGCGCCAGCAGCTTGTTTGGCATCTACAATGAGCAGTTCTTC
NA	NA	TRBJ2-7	TRBV2	CASSLDRPYEQYF	TGTGCCAGCAGTTTGGACAGACCCTACGAGCAGTACTTC
NA	NA	TRBJ2-7	TRBV5-6	CASSTGQNSYEQYF	TGTGCCAGCAGCACAGGACAGAACTCCTACGAGCAGTACTTC
TRBD1	few	TRBJ1-2	TRBV6-6	CASSYQGQNYGYTF	TGTGCCAGCAGTTACCAGGGACAGAACTATGGCTACACCTTC
NA	NA	TRBJ1-1	TRBV30	CAWSLPRRRNEAFF	TGTGCCTGGAGTCTACCCCGCCGGCGGAATGAAGCTTTCTTT
NA	NA	TRBJ1-2	TRBV7-2	CASSLDRSYGYTF	TGTGCCAGCAGCTTAGATCGGAGCTATGGCTACACCTTC
TRBD2	NA	TRBJ2-1	TRBV9	CASSVSGRLSNEQFF	TGTGCCAGCAGCGTTAGCGGGAGGTTGTCAAATGAGCAGTTCTTC
NA	NA	TRBJ1-2	TRBV7-2	CASSFGRIYGYTF	TGTGCCAGCAGCTTTGGGAGGATCTATGGCTACACCTTC
NA	few	TRBJ1-1	TRBV12-5	CASGLGVGMNTEAFF	TGTGCTAGTGGTTTGGGTGTCGGGATGAACACTGAAGCTTTCTTT
TRBD2	NA	TRBJ2-1	TRBV27	CASSSDSGGISYNEQFF	TGTGCCAGCAGTTCCGATAGCGGGGGAATATCCTACAATGAGCAGTTCTTC
NA	NA	TRBJ1-1	TRBV25-1	CASSVPGVNTEAFF	TGTGCCAGCAGTGTTCCGGGGGTGAACACTGAAGCTTTCTTT
TRBD1	few	TRBJ1-4	TRBV5-1	CASSWTGEATNEKLFF	TGCGCCAGCAGCTGGACAGGGGAAGCAACTAATGAAAAACTGTTTTTT
TRBD1	NA	TRBJ2-7	TRBV29-1	CSVVLDREDEQYF	TGCAGCGTTGTTCTGGACAGGGAGGACGAGCAGTACTTC
NA	NA	TRBJ1-1	TRBV2	CASTPTGLGNTEAFF	TGTGCCAGCACCCCAACCGGACTGGGGAACACTGAAGCTTTCTTT
NA	NA	TRBJ1-2	TRBV7-2	CASTNRGGAGYGYTF	TGTGCCAGCACTAATAGGGGGGGGGCGGGGTATGGCTACACCTTC
NA	NA	TRBJ2-7	TRBV4-1	CASSQDPASSSYEQYF	TGCGCCAGCAGCCAAGATCCAGCGTCGAGCTCCTACGAGCAGTACTTC
NA	NA	TRBJ1-5	TRBV28	CASSPMVFSVNQPQHF	TGTGCCAGCAGCCCGATGGTATTTTCGGTTAATCAGCCCCAGCATTTT
TRBD2	once	TRBJ2-3	TRBV5-4	CASSAEGLAATDTQYF	TGTGCCAGCAGCGCCGAGGGACTAGCGGCAACAGATACGCAGTATTTT
NA	NA	TRBJ1-2	TRBV6-5	CASSIDGSALYGYTF	TGTGCCAGCAGTATTGACGGAAGCGCACTCTATGGCTACACCTTC
TRBD1	NA	TRBJ1-4	TRBV5-4	CASSGTGMEKLFF	TGTGCCAGCTCCGGGACAGGGATGGAAAAACTGTTTTTT
TRBD2	NA	TRBJ2-6	TRBV5-5	CASSLAAGGSGANVLTF	TGTGCCAGCAGCTTGGCGGCGGGGGGCTCTGGGGCCAACGTCCTGACTTTC
TRBD2	NA	TRBJ2-5	TRBV29-1	CSVDPGGETQYF	TGCAGCGTTGACCCGGGGGGGGAGACCCAGTACTTC
NA	NA	TRBJ2-3	TRBV5-1	CASSFRGATLLTDTQYF	TGCGCCAGCAGCTTCAGGGGTGCTACCTTGCTGACAGATACGCAGTATTTT
NA	NA	TRBJ2-7	TRBV27	CASSLYGGEQYF	TGTGCCAGCAGTTTATACGGCGGAGAGCAGTACTTC
TRBD1	NA	TRBJ1-5	TRBV15	CATSTRTGIGQPQHF	TGTGCCACCAGCACCCGGACAGGGATAGGGCAGCCCCAGCATTTT
NA	NA	TRBJ2-5	TRBV5-1	CASSLFGRTAQETQYF	TGCGCCAGCAGCTTGTTCGGGCGGACAGCCCAAGAGACCCAGTACTTC
TRBD1	NA	TRBJ2-1	TRBV2	CASRPGQDNEQFF	TGTGCCAGCAGGCCGGGACAGGACAATGAGCAGTTCTTC
NA	once	TRBJ2-5	TRBV19	CASSNLGQQETQYF	TGTGCCAGTAGTAATTTAGGACAGCAAGAGACCCAGTACTTC
TRBD1	NA	TRBJ2-7	TRBV10-3	CAISRTGVDYEQYF	TGTGCCATCTCTAGGACAGGGGTTGACTACGAGCAGTACTTC